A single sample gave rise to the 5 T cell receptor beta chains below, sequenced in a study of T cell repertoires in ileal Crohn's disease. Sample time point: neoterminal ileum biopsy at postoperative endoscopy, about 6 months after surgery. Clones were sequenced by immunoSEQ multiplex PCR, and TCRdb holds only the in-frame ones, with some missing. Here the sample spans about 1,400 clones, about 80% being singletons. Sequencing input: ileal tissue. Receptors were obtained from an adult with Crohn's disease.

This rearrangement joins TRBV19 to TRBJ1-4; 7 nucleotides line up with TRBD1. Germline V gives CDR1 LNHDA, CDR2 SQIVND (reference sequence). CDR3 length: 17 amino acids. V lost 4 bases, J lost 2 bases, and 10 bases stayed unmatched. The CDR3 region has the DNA TGTGCCAGTAGTAGGACAGGTACAAAGAACACTAATGAAAAACTGTTTTTT. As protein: CASSRTGTKNTNEKLFF.

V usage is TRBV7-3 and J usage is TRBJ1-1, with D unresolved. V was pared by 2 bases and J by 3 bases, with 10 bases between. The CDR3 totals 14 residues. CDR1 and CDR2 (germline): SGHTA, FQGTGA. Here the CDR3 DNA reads TGTGCCAGCAGCTTAGGGAGATTGGACACTGAAGCTTTCTTT. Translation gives CASSLGRLDTEAFF.

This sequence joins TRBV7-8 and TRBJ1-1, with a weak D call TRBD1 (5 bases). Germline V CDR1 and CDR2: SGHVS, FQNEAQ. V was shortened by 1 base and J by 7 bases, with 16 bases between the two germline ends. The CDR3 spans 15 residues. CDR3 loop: CASSLGAGRPLEAFF. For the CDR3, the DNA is TGTGCCAGCAGCTTAGGGGCAGGGCGGCCTCTTGAAGCTTTCTTT.

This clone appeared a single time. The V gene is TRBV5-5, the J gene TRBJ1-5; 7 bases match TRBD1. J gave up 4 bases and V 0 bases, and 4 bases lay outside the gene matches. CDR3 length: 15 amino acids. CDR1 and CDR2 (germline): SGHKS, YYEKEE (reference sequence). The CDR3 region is CASSLEGQTNQPQHF. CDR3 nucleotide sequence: TGTGCCAGCAGCTTGGAGGGACAGACTAATCAGCCCCAGCATTTT.

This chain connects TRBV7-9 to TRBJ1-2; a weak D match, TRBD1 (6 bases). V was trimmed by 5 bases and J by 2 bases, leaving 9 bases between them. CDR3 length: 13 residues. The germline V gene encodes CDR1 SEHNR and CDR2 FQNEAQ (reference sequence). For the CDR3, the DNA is TGTGCCAGCAGCAAAACAGGGAACTATGGCTACACCTTC. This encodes CASSKTGNYGYTF.